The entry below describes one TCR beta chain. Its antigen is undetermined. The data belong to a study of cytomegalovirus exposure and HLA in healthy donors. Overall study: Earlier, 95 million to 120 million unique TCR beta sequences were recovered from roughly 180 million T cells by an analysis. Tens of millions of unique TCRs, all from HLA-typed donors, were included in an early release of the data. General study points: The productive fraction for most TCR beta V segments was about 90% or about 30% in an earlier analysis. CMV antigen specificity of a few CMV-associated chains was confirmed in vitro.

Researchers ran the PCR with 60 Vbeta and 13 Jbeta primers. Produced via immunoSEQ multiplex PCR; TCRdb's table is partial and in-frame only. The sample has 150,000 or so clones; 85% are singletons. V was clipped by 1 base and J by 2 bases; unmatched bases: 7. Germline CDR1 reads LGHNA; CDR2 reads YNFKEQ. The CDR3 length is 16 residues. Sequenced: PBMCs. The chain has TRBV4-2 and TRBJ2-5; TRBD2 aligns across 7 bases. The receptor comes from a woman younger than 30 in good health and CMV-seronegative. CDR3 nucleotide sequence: TGTGCCAGCAGCCAAGGTCCTAGCGGCATACAAGAGACCCAGTACTTC. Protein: CASSQGPSGIQETQYF.